The rows below give T cell receptor beta chains drawn from one sample of a study of early T cells in non-severe SARS-CoV-2 infection. TCRdb called the 5' RACE reads again in MiXCR, with one record for every CDR3 protein. The table includes about 40,000 distinct CDR3 sequences, 7.9% detected once. Specimen: whole blood, collected at baseline. The source is an adult who was a healthcare worker with PCR-confirmed SARS-CoV-2 infection or an uninfected control (not recorded which). Each CDR3 is given with its conserved first and last residue. A D gene is named only where the DNA matches it firmly. Not every row has a clone size; where given, it reads once, few, many or a size class.

V gene	clone size	D gene	J gene	CDR3 length	CDR3 DNA	CDR3 protein
TRBV9	few	TRBD1	TRBJ1-4	14	TGTGCCAGCAGCCCCAGGGACAGGGATGAAAAACTGTTTTTT	CASSPRDRDEKLFF
TRBV30	-	-	TRBJ2-7	13	TGTGCCTGGAGGCCTGACAGCTCCTACGAGCAGTACTTC	CAWRPDSSYEQYF
TRBV10-2	many	-	TRBJ1-1	15	TGCGCCAGCAGTGAGTTCGACCAGGGTTACACTGAAGCTTTCTTT	CASSEFDQGYTEAFF
TRBV2	-	-	TRBJ2-5	17	TGTGCCAGCAGTGAAGTAGGGCGGCAACAAAACCAAGAGACCCAGTACTTC	CASSEVGRQQNQETQYF
TRBV29-1	-	-	TRBJ2-1	13	TGCAGCGTTGAAAGGGCAGGGGAGAATGAGCAGTTCTTC	CSVERAGENEQFF
TRBV9	few	TRBD2	TRBJ2-3	21	TGTGCCAGCAGCGCCAACCGACTAGCGGGGGGCCTAGACTATAGCACAGATACGCAGTATTTT	CASSANRLAGGLDYSTDTQYF
TRBV20-1	few	-	TRBJ2-5	14	TGCAGTGCTAGAGAGGAAGGACCGCGGGGGACCCAGTACTTC	CSAREEGPRGTQYF
TRBV6-5	-	-	TRBJ1-5	15	TGTGCCAGCAGTTACTCGGGGACTAGCAATCAGCCCCAGCATTTT	CASSYSGTSNQPQHF
TRBV6-5	-	-	TRBJ2-6	14	TGTGCCAGCAGGAGCGATTCTGGGGCCAACGTCCTGACTTTC	CASRSDSGANVLTF
TRBV20-1	few	-	TRBJ2-3	12	TGCAGTGCTAGAGAACAGGATACTACGCAGTATTTT	CSAREQDTTQYF
TRBV20-1	many	TRBD2	TRBJ2-1	15	TGCAGCGCAAATAAAGCGGGGGGCTCCTACAATGAGCAGTTCTTC	CSANKAGGSYNEQFF
TRBV7-9	many	-	TRBJ1-5	16	TGTGCCAGCAGCCCGAGCGACGTGGGGAGCAATCAGCCCCAGCATTTT	CASSPSDVGSNQPQHF
TRBV20-1	many	TRBD2	TRBJ2-3	14	TGCAGTGGAATTCGCGGGGGGGCCGCAGATACGCAGTATTTT	CSGIRGGAADTQYF
TRBV6-5	-	-	TRBJ1-6	14	TGTGCCAGCAGTTACTCGATGGGCGCCGCACCCCTCCACTTT	CASSYSMGAAPLHF
TRBV11-2	-	-	TRBJ2-5	13	TGTGCCAGCAGCCGGACACGCCAAGAGACCCAGTACTTC	CASSRTRQETQYF
TRBV7-2	many	TRBD2	TRBJ2-4	16	TGTGCCAGCAGCTTCACGAGCGGGGGAGCCAAAAACATTCAGTACTTC	CASSFTSGGAKNIQYF
TRBV6-1	-	-	TRBJ2-3	15	TGTGCCAGCAGCACCGGGCCCCAAGCCCCAGATACGCAGTATTTT	CASSTGPQAPDTQYF
TRBV20-1	many	TRBD2	TRBJ2-3	16	TGCAGTGCTAAGGTCGTGGGGGGGGTGCCCACAGATACGCAGTATTTT	CSAKVVGGVPTDTQYF
TRBV11-2	few	-	TRBJ1-1	12	TGTGCCAGCAGCTTAGGCGGGGATGAAGCTTTCTTT	CASSLGGDEAFF
TRBV12-3/TRBV12-4	few	-	TRBJ2-1	11	TGTGCCAGCAGTTCCGGGAAAGAGCAGTTCTTC	CASSSGKEQFF
TRBV6-1	-	-	TRBJ1-1	14	TGTGCCAGCAGTGTAAGCCAGGAAGGCACTGAAGCTTTCTTT	CASSVSQEGTEAFF
TRBV28	medium-sized	TRBD2	TRBJ2-4	21	TGTGCCAGCAGTTTTCCCCCGAGGGAGGGGATACCCGGGCATGCCAAAAACATTCAGTACTTC	CASSFPPREGIPGHAKNIQYF
TRBV4-3	-	-	TRBJ2-1	15	TGCGCCAGCAGCCAAGATTACGGGGCTCACAATGAGCAGTTCTTC	CASSQDYGAHNEQFF
TRBV11-3	many	-	TRBJ2-2	15	TGTGCCAGCAGCTTGGCAGGGACGAACACCGGGGAGCTGTTTTTT	CASSLAGTNTGELFF
TRBV7-6	few	-	TRBJ1-1	13	TGTGCCAGCAGCCCCGCTGGGGGAGCTGAAGCTTTCTTT	CASSPAGGAEAFF
TRBV7-9	many	-	TRBJ1-6	14	TGTGCCAGCAGCCCACCGGTCTATAATTCACCCCTCCACTTT	CASSPPVYNSPLHF
TRBV7-2	many	TRBD2	TRBJ2-5	17	TGTGCCAGCAGCGCCGGGACTAGCGGGGGGTTACAAGAGACCCAGTACTTC	CASSAGTSGGLQETQYF
TRBV6-4	few	TRBD2	TRBJ2-3	15	TGTGCCAGCAGTAAAAGCGGGGGGGCCTTAGATACGCAGTATTTT	CASSKSGGALDTQYF
TRBV6-2/TRBV6-3	many	-	TRBJ2-2	13	TGTGCCAGCAGCCGACAGGTCACCGGGGAGCTGTTTTTT	CASSRQVTGELFF
TRBV7-6	few	-	TRBJ1-1	15	TGTGCCAGCAGCTTAGTAGAGGCAGGGAATACTGAAGCTTTCTTT	CASSLVEAGNTEAFF
TRBV2	few	-	TRBJ2-1	13	TGTGCCAGCAAACAGCTACTATACAATGAGCAGTTCTTC	CASKQLLYNEQFF
TRBV6-1	few	TRBD1	TRBJ1-5	13	TGTGCCAGCAGTGAACAGGGGGACCAGCCCCAGCATTTT	CASSEQGDQPQHF
TRBV27	many	-	TRBJ2-1	13	TGTGCCAGCAGTCCCCGCGGGCCGTTCTCGGAGTTCTTC	CASSPRGPFSEFF
TRBV10-3	many	TRBD2	TRBJ2-1	11	TGTGCCATCAGTTACGGGGGGGAGCAGTTCTTC	CAISYGGEQFF
TRBV2	-	-	TRBJ2-3	17	TGTGCCAGCAGGGCCTCCGACAGAATAATTAGCACAGATACGCAGTATTTT	CASRASDRIISTDTQYF
TRBV5-4	many	TRBD1	TRBJ1-1	15	TGTGCCAGCAGCAAGGACAGGGGGGGGAACACTGAAGCTTTCTTT	CASSKDRGGNTEAFF
TRBV4-3	-	-	TRBJ1-5	15	TGCGCCAGCAGCCAAGATATTGGGGGCAATCAGCCCCAGCATTTT	CASSQDIGGNQPQHF
TRBV4-1	many	-	TRBJ1-1	15	TGCGCCAGCAGCCAAGAAGGAGGGAGCAACACTGAAGCTTTCTTT	CASSQEGGSNTEAFF
TRBV19	-	TRBD1	TRBJ2-5	19	TGTGCCAGTAAAAAGGGGATAACCGGGACAGGGGCTGGAGGAGAGACCCAGTACTTC	CASKKGITGTGAGGETQYF
TRBV7-7	-	TRBD2	TRBJ2-3	15	TGTGCTAGCAGCTCGGGACTAGCGGACACAGATACGCAGTATTTT	CASSSGLADTDTQYF
TRBV5-6	-	TRBD1	TRBJ1-1	15	TGTGCCAGCAGCTCCCTGGACAGGCTGAACACTGAAGCTTTCTTT	CASSSLDRLNTEAFF
TRBV7-8	many	-	TRBJ2-7	14	TGTGCCAGCAGCTTATTTCCGGAATCCTACGAGCAGTACTTC	CASSLFPESYEQYF
TRBV18	few	TRBD2	TRBJ2-7	16	TGTGCCAGCTCACGGGGACTAGCGGGGGCCTCCTACGAGCAGTACTTC	CASSRGLAGASYEQYF
TRBV13	many	-	TRBJ1-1	14	TGTGCCAGCAGCTTAGAATCCGAAAACACTGAAGCTTTCTTT	CASSLESENTEAFF